This note documents a single T cell receptor beta chain sequence. Its matching antigen is unknown. The data were obtained in a study of OX40 agonist ivuxolimab in advanced cancers. Overall study findings and caveats: No determination was made of the antigen specificity of the expanded peripheral T cells. Among patients with partial responses at 0.1-3.0 mg/kg, clonal expansion was among the lowest. At 0.1 to 3.0 mg/kg and by week 6, clonal expansion occurred in CD4+ and CD8+ blood T cells.

Profiled with immunoSEQ multiplex PCR; TCRdb holds only in-frame clones, not every one. This sample has approximately 3,500 clones, with 65% to 85% found just once. V was shortened by 0 bases and J by 6 bases, with 6 bases between the two germline ends. Germline CDR1 is SGHVS and CDR2 is FQNEAQ. The CDR3 totals 13 residues. The sequencing used CD4+ or CD8+ T cells sorted from blood, collected in a trial of the OX40 agonist ivuxolimab. The source is an adult with an advanced solid tumor such as melanoma, head and neck, liver or kidney cancer. The V gene is TRBV7-8, the J gene TRBJ2-1; no definite D call. The CDR3 coding sequence is TGTGCCAGCAGCTTAGCGTTTGCCAATGAGCAGTTCTTC. Its protein product is CASSLAFANEQFF.